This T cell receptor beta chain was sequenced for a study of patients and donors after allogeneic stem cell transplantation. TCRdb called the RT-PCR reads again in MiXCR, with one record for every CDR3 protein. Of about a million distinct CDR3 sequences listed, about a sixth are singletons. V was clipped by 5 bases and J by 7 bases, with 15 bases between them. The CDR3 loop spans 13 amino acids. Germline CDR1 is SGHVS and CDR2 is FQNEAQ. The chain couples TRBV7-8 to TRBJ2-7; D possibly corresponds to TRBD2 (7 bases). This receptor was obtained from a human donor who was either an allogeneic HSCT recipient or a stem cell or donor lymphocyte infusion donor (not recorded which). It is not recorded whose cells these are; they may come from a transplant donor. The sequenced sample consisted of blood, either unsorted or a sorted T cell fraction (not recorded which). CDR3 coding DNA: TGTGCCAGCAGCAGGGGGGGGGCGTGGGAGCAGTACTTC. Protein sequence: CASSRGGAWEQYF.